This T cell receptor (beta chain) was retrieved from a study of human thymus T cells. Regarding the study as a whole: Among unrelated individuals, related research reported thymic repertoires that overlapped highly. Use of V and J genes seemed skewed within the thymic and blood repertoires.

To note about this clone: The antigen is unknown.

Sequenced by immunoSEQ multiplex PCR; TCRdb stores in-frame clones only, minus some. The repertoire holds about 120,000 clones, with around 95% as singletons. Trimming shortened V by 1 base and J by 2 bases, and 8 bases separated the two germline ends. Germline CDR1 is SGHDN and CDR2 is FVKESK. This CDR3 is 14 amino acids long. Corrective cardiac operations yielded the resected thymus tissue. Donation came from healthy Finnish infants having corrective surgery for congenital heart defects. The source is a boy under three years old with a congenital heart defect but otherwise immunologically healthy. The chain links TRBV14 to TRBJ1-2, with D maybe TRBD1 (5 bases). The source material was thymus tissue. The CDR3 reads CASSQGDQNYGYTF. The DNA for the CDR3 is TGTGCCAGCAGCCAAGGGGACCAGAACTATGGCTACACCTTC.